Sequencing of this T cell receptor beta chain was carried out in a study of T cells in Graves' hyperthyroidism and ophthalmopathy. Regarding the study as a whole: Within blood appeared most thyroid clonotypes that had expanded above 0.001.

This clonotype is a singleton in its sample. What it binds is unknown. Uncontrolled infection, other autoimmune disease, pregnancy or lactation led to exclusion. Fresh 10 ml peripheral blood yielded PBMCs. Regions amplified from RNA transcripts were the TCR beta CDR3 regions. HTBI primers drove first-round RT-PCR of the TCR CDR3. Via MiXCR, TCRdb re-called the multiplex PCR reads, giving one row per CDR3 protein. The profile covers around 250,000 distinct CDR3 sequences, with more than 20% appearing a single time and under 40% taken by the ten largest. The CDR3 length is 13 residues. CDR1 is MNHNS and CDR2 is SASEGT in the germline V gene. Trimming stripped 4 bases from V and 2 bases from J, with 9 bases between.

The chain combines TRBV6-1 with TRBJ2-7; D is ambiguous. This clonotype was sampled from a woman in her 40s with Graves' ophthalmopathy. Sequencing input: blood. The DNA for the CDR3 is TGTGCCAGCAGTGTTCACAGAGCCTACGAGCAGTACTTC. Residues: CASSVHRAYEQYF.